This TCR beta chain originates from a study of blood T cell repertoires in COVID-19. Turning to the study itself: Italy, Spain and the United States were the sources of the convalescent and acute COVID-19 samples.

V dropped 6 bases and J dropped 0 bases, with 12 bases sitting between them. Germline CDR1 is LGHDT and CDR2 is YNNKEL (reference sequence). The CDR3 spans 16 residues. Sequencing was performed with immunoSEQ multiplex PCR; in TCRdb, only in-frame clones are kept and a portion is missing. Of around 230,000 clones in the sample, over 80% were seen once. The chain has TRBV3-1 (or the pseudogene TRBV3-2) and TRBJ1-6; D call uncertain. Material: peripheral blood. The TCR was taken from a man between 35 and 55 years old with acute or convalescent COVID-19. CDR3: CASSLARGSYNSPLHF. In DNA, the CDR3 is TGTGCCAGCAGTCTTGCTCGAGGCTCCTATAATTCACCCCTCCACTTT.